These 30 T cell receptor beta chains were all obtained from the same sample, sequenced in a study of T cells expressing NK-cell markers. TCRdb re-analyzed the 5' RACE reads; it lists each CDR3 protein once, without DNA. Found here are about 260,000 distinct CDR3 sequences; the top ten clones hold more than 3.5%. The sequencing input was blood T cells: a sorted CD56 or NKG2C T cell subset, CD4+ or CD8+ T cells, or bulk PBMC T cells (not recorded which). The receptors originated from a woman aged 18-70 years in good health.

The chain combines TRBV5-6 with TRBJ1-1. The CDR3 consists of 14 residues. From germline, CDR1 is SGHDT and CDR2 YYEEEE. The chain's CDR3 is CASSLYGRNTEAFF.

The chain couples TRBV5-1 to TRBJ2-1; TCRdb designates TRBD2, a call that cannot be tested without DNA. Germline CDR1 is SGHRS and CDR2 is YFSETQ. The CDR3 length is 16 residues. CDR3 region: CASSLRLAGGRHEQFF. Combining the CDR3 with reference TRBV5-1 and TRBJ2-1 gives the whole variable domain KAGVTQTPRYLIKTRGQQVTLSCSPISGHRSVSWYQQTPGQGLQFLFEYFSETQRNKGNFPGRFSGRQFSNSRSEMNVSTLELGDSALYLCASSLRLAGGRHEQFFGPGTRLTVL.

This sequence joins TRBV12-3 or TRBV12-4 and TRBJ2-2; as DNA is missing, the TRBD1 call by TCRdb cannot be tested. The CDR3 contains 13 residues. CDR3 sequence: CASSPPPTGELFF.

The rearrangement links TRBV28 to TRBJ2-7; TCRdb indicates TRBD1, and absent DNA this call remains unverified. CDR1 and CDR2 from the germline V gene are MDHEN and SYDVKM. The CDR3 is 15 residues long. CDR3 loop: CASRTRDGGLYEQYF.

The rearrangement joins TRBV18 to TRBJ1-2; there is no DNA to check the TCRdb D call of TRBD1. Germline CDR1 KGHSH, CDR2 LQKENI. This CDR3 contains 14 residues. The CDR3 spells CASSPNPDSYGYTF.

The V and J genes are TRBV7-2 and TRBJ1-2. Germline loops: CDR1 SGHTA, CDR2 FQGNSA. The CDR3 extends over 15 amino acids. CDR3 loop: CASSFVISENYGYTF.

The CDR3 region is CASSYSGTKNNEQFF. V and J are TRBV6-5 and TRBJ2-1; the TRBD2 assignment by TCRdb is unverifiable without DNA. The germline V gene has CDR1 MNHEY and CDR2 SVGAGI. The CDR3 sequence is 15 residues long.

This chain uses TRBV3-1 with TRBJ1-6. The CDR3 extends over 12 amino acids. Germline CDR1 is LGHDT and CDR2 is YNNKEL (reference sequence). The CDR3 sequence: CASSPRSPPLHF.

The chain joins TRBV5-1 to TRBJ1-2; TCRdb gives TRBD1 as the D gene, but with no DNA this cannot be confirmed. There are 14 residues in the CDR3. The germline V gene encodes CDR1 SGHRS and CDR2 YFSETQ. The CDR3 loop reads CASSLEGTGGGYTF.

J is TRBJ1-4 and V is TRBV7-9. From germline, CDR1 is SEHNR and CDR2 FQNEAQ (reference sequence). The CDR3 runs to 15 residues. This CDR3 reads CASSLGLERSEKLFF.

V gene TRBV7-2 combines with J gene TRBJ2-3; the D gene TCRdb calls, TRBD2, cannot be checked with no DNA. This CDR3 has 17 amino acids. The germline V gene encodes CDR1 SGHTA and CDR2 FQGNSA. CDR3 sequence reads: CASSLILRGRGADTQYF.

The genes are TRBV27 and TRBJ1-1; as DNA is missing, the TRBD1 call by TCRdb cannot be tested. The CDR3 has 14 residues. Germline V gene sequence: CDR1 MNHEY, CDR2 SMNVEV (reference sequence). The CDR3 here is CASSFQGFYAEAFF.

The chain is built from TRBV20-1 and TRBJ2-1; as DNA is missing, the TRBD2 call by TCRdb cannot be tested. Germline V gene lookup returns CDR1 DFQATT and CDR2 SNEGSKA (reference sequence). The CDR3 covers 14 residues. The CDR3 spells CSARGRREVNEQFF.

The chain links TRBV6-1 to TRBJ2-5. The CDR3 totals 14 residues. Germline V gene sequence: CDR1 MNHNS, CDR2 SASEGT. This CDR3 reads CASSRTNQQETQYF.

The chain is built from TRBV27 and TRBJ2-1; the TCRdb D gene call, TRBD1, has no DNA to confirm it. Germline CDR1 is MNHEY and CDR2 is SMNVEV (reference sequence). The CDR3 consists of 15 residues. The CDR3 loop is CASSLIGAPYNEQFF.

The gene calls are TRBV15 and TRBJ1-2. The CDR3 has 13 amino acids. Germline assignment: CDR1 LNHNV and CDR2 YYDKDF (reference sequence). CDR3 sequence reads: CATSRDRGGGYTF.

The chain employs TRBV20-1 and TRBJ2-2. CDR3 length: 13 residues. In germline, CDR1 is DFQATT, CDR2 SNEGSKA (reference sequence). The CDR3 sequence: CSASTWATGELFF.

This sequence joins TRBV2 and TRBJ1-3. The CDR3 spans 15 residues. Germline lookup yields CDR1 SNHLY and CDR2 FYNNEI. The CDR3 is CASSVSERGGNTIYF.

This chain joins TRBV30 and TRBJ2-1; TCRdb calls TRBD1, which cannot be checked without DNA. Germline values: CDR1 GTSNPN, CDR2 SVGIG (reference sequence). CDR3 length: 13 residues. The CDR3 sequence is CAWSPPGYNEQFF.

Here the CDR3 reads CASSSQIRGLANEKLFF. The chain combines TRBV11-2 with TRBJ1-4; without DNA, the TCRdb call of TRBD1 cannot be checked. The CDR3 spans 17 residues. CDR1 and CDR2 from the germline V gene are SGHAT and FQNNGV.

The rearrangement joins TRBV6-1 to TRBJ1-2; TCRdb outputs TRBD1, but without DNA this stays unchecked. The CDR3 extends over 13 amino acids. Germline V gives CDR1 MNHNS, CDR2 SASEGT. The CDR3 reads CASRTTGFYGYTF.

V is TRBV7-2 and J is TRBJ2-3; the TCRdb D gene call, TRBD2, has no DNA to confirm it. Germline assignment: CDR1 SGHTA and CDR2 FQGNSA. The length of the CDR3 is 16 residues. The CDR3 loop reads CASRTSGGPPTDTQYF.

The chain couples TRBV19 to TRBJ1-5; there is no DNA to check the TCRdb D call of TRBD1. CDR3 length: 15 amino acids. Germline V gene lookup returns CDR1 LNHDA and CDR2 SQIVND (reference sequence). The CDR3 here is CASSIKGTGGQPQHF.

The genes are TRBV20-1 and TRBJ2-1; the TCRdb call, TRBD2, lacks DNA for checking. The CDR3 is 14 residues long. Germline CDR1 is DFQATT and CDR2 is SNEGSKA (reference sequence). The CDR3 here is CSVAISEGYNEQFF.

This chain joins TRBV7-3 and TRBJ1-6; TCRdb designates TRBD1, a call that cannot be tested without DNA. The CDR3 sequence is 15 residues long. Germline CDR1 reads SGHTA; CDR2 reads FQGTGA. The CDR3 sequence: CASSLGSGTNSPLHF.

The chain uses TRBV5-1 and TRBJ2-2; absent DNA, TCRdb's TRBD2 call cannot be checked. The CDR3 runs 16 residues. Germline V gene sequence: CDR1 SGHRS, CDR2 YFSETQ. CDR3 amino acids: CASSLAGPYGGGELFF. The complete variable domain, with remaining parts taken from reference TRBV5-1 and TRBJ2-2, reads KAGVTQTPRYLIKTRGQQVTLSCSPISGHRSVSWYQQTPGQGLQFLFEYFSETQRNKGNFPGRFSGRQFSNSRSEMNVSTLELGDSALYLCASSLAGPYGGGELFFGEGSRLTVL.

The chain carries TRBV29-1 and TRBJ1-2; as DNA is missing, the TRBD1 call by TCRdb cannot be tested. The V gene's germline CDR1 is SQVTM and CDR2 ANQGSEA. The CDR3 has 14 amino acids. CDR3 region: CSVEQGLAYYGYTF.

This chain's CDR3 is CASSQVWGPSSYNEQFF. The rearrangement links TRBV4-3 to TRBJ2-1. The CDR3 loop spans 17 amino acids. Germline V gene lookup returns CDR1 LGHNA and CDR2 YSLEER.

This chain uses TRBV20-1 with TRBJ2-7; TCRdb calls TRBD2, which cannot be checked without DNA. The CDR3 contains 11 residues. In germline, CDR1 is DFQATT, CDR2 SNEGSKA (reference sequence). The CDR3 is CSGLVTYEQYF.

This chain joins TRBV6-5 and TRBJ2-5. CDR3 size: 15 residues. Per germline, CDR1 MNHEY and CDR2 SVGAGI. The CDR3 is CASSYSNRPQETQYF.